The 27 T cell receptor beta chains presented below share a single source sample, sequenced in a study of T cell responses to AZD1222 COVID-19 vaccine. Using immunoSEQ multiplex PCR, the repertoire was profiled, and TCRdb retains in-frame clones only, with some absent. Of 90,000 to 100,000 clones in the sample, about 85% are singletons; the top ten hold less than 3%. Sequenced here: peripheral blood, sampled on day 0 of AZD1222 vaccination. The source of these receptors is an adult in good health.

This chain links TRBV11-3 with TRBJ2-1, with D unresolved. Germline V gene sequence: CDR1 SGHNT, CDR2 YENEEA. This CDR3 contains 13 residues. V was clipped by 2 bases and J by 5 bases, with 7 bases between them. The CDR3 reads CASSLRTNNEQFF. For the CDR3, the DNA is TGTGCCAGCAGCTTACGAACGAACAATGAGCAGTTCTTC.

This chain uses TRBV5-1 with TRBJ2-5, with a tentative D call TRBD2 (7 bases). The CDR3 is 15 residues long. CDR1 is SGHRS and CDR2 is YFSETQ in the germline V gene. The V end was cut by 0 bases, the J end by 1 base, with 10 bases between. The chain's CDR3 is CASSLEGGPQETQYF. CDR3 DNA sequence: TGCGCCAGCAGCTTGGAGGGGGGGCCCCAAGAGACCCAGTACTTC. Looking up the rest from reference TRBV5-1 and TRBJ2-5 gives the full variable domain: KAGVTQTPRYLIKTRGQQVTLSCSPISGHRSVSWYQQTPGQGLQFLFEYFSETQRNKGNFPGRFSGRQFSNSRSEMNVSTLELGDSALYLCASSLEGGPQETQYFGPGTRLLVL.

The J gene is TRBJ2-1, the V gene TRBV19; 9 bases are shared with TRBD1. The CDR3 length is 15 residues. The ends lost 6 bases at V and 6 bases at J; junction bases unmatched: 9. Germline CDR1 LNHDA, CDR2 SQIVND (reference sequence). CDR3 sequence (DNA): TGTGCCAGTAGCTTCACAGGGGGCGCGGGCAATGAGCAGTTCTTC. Translated, it gives CASSFTGGAGNEQFF.

This sequence joins TRBV7-2 and TRBJ1-5, with 7 nucleotides matching TRBD1. The CDR3 has 13 residues. V lost 1 base, J lost 11 bases, and 5 bases stayed unmatched. Germline CDR1 reads SGHTA; CDR2 reads FQGNSA. The CDR3 spells CASSLVQGSSQHF. As DNA, the CDR3 is TGTGCCAGCAGCTTAGTACAGGGGTCGTCCCAGCATTTT.

CDR3 sequence reads: CASSQDLGQGPLNEQFF. In DNA, the CDR3 is TGCGCCAGCAGCCAAGACCTTGGACAGGGACCCCTCAATGAGCAGTTCTTC. The chain carries TRBV4-1 and TRBJ2-1, with 8 bases identical to TRBD1. The CDR3 extends over 17 amino acids. The J segment lost 6 bases and the V segment lost 0 bases, leaving 10 bases of the junction unmatched. Germline values: CDR1 MGHRA, CDR2 YSYEKL.

The chain links TRBV7-8 to TRBJ2-3; D is unclear. Trimming stripped 4 bases from V and 9 bases from J, with 14 bases between. Germline V CDR1 and CDR2: SGHVS, FQNEAQ. The CDR3 extends over 13 amino acids. CDR3 region: CASSSPGPATQYF. The CDR3 DNA sequence: TGTGCCAGCAGCTCCCCCGGACCTGCGACGCAGTATTTT.

V and J are TRBV19 and TRBJ2-3; 7 nucleotides match TRBD2. The CDR3 consists of 16 residues. The V segment lost 6 bases and the J segment 2 bases; nucleotides outside the gene matches: 11. Germline CDR1 reads LNHDA; CDR2 reads SQIVND (reference sequence). The CDR3 protein is CASSTGLAAVTDTQYF. The CDR3, as DNA: TGTGCCAGTAGCACTGGGCTAGCGGCTGTCACAGATACGCAGTATTTT.

The chain has TRBV5-5 and TRBJ2-5; weak D call: TRBD2 (6 bases). The length of the CDR3 is 16 residues. V dropped 3 bases and J dropped 5 bases, with 20 bases sitting between them. Germline CDR1 SGHKS, CDR2 YYEKEE (reference sequence). The CDR3 spells CASSSEAGTPMETQYF. The CDR3 DNA sequence: TGTGCCAGCAGCTCGGAGGCGGGGACTCCCATGGAGACCCAGTACTTC.

The table lists this clone with a few counts. The chain has TRBV7-9 and TRBJ2-1; TRBD2 agrees at 7 bases. V lost 6 bases, J lost 0 bases, and 11 bases stayed unmatched. The CDR3 is made up of 17 amino acids. Looked up from germline, CDR1 is SEHNR and CDR2 is FQNEAQ (reference sequence). CDR3 DNA: TGTGCCAGCAGTTCAACTGTAGCGGGTATCTCCTACAATGAGCAGTTCTTC. Protein product: CASSSTVAGISYNEQFF.

The chain links TRBV11-2 to TRBJ1-2; possible D gene TRBD1, 5 bases. The germline gives CDR1 SGHAT, CDR2 FQNNGV. V lost 2 bases to trimming and J lost 0 bases, with 10 bases between them. The CDR3 spans 15 residues. Here the CDR3 reads CASSLLAGSNYGYTF. CDR3 sequence (DNA): TGTGCCAGCAGCTTACTGGCAGGGTCTAACTATGGCTACACCTTC.

V and J are TRBV7-2 and TRBJ2-3; 12 positions agree with TRBD2. In germline, CDR1 is SGHTA, CDR2 FQGNSA. The length of the CDR3 is 16 residues. Unmatched junction bases numbered 2, after V lost 1 base and J lost 3 bases. CDR3 bases: TGTGCCAGCAGCTTAGTAGGGACTAGCGGGACAGATACGCAGTATTTT. Translation gives CASSLVGTSGTDTQYF. Supplemented by reference TRBV7-2 and TRBJ2-3, the full variable domain reads GAGVSQSPSNKVTEKGKDVELRCDPISGHTALYWYRQSLGQGLEFLIYFQGNSAPDKSGLPSDRFSAERTGGSVSTLTIQRTQQEDSAVYLCASSLVGTSGTDTQYFGPGTRLTVL.

The chain combines TRBV28 with TRBJ1-1; D gene unclear. CDR3 length: 13 amino acids. Germline V gene sequence: CDR1 MDHEN, CDR2 SYDVKM. Trimming pared 5 bases from V and 8 bases from J, leaving 15 bases between. Here the CDR3 reads CASSPSNPREAFF. DNA of the CDR3: TGTGCCAGCAGTCCGTCAAACCCTCGAGAAGCTTTCTTT.

About this clone itself: A junction end diverges from the germline sequence, so it may reflect a read error. The genes are TRBV12-5 and TRBJ1-6; tentative D call: TRBD1 (5 bases). Germline V gene data show CDR1 as LGHNT and CDR2 as FRNRAP. This CDR3 comprises 19 residues. The CDR3 coding sequence is TGTGCTAGTGGTTTGGTCGTTGGGGCAGCAAACTCCCATAATTCACCCCTCCACTTT. It is translated as CASGLVVGAANSHNSPLHF.

This clone has a single count. This chain uses TRBV9 with TRBJ2-5; 7 nucleotides agree with TRBD2. Germline CDR1 is SGDLS and CDR2 is YYNGEE. This CDR3 is built from 16 residues. V lost 3 bases and J lost 5; bases outside the gene matches: 13. This chain's CDR3 is CASSASPRTSWETQYF. CDR3 in DNA: TGTGCCAGCAGCGCCTCTCCGCGGACTAGTTGGGAGACCCAGTACTTC.

In the case of this clone: The junction departs from the called germline gene at one end, perhaps through a read error. The chain couples TRBV5-1 to TRBJ2-5, with 9 bases lining up with TRBD1. Germline V gives CDR1 SGHRS, CDR2 YFSETQ. The CDR3 sequence is 14 residues long. CDR3 in amino acids: CASSLQGARETQYF. The CDR3, as DNA: TGTGCCAGCAGTCTACAGGGGGCGCGGGAGACCCAGTACTTC.

In this sample, this clone turned up once. J is TRBJ1-4 and V is TRBV2; 9 bases align to TRBD1. CDR3 length: 13 amino acids. V was clipped by 7 bases and J by 7 bases; unmatched bases: 4. Germline CDR1 and CDR2: SNHLY and FYNNEI. CDR3 nucleotides: TGTGCCAGCATAAGACAGGGGGGTGAAAAACTGTTTTTT. Translation gives CASIRQGGEKLFF.

The chain employs TRBV24-1 and TRBJ2-1, with TRBD2 matching over 11 bases. Unmatched junction bases numbered 13, after V lost 6 bases and J lost 7 bases. Germline CDR1 reads KGHDR; CDR2 reads SFDVKD. This CDR3 comprises 17 residues. CDR3 sequence: CATSLLAGEVKRNEQFF. The DNA for the CDR3 is TGTGCCACCAGTCTACTAGCGGGAGAAGTGAAGCGGAATGAGCAGTTCTTC.

This rearrangement joins TRBV2 to TRBJ1-4; D is possibly TRBD1 (5 bases). This CDR3 region has 13 residues. V lost 4 bases, J lost 8 bases, and 11 bases lay in between. CDR1 and CDR2 (germline): SNHLY, FYNNEI. The CDR3 DNA sequence: TGTGCCAGCAGTGTGGGGTACAGGGAAAAACTGTTTTTT. Translating it yields CASSVGYREKLFF.

The chain is built from TRBV6-5 and TRBJ2-1, with TRBD2 matching 8 bases. This CDR3 comprises 15 residues. The germline CDR1 and CDR2 sequences are MNHEY and SVGAGI. After removal of 6 bases from V and 2 bases from J, the junction contained 6 bases not matched to a gene. CDR3 residues: CASSLTSGTYNEQFF. DNA of the CDR3: TGTGCCAGCAGCCTCACTAGCGGAACCTACAATGAGCAGTTCTTC.

V usage is TRBV7-9 and J usage is TRBJ1-5, with 9 bases that match TRBD1. Germline assignment: CDR1 SEHNR and CDR2 FQNEAQ (reference sequence). The V segment lost 3 bases and the J segment 7 bases; nucleotides outside the gene matches: 4. The CDR3 is made up of 14 amino acids. Written as DNA, the CDR3 is TGTGCCAGCAGCTTCAGGACAGGGGAACAGCCCCAGCATTTT. Translated, it gives CASSFRTGEQPQHF. The full variable domain, its missing parts supplied by reference TRBV7-9 and TRBJ1-5, is DTGVSQNPRHKITKRGQNVTFRCDPISEHNRLYWYRQTLGQGPEFLTYFQNEAQLEKSRLLSDRFSAERPKGSFSTLEIQRTEQGDSAMYLCASSFRTGEQPQHFGDGTRLSIL.

The chain joins TRBV2 to TRBJ1-2; D call uncertain. Looked up from germline, CDR1 is SNHLY and CDR2 is FYNNEI. The V end was cut by 2 bases, the J end by 4 bases, with 8 bases between. There are 13 residues in the CDR3. In DNA form, the CDR3 reads TGTGCCAGCAGTGAACACCCTTCCTATGGCTACACCTTC. Protein sequence: CASSEHPSYGYTF.

The chain uses TRBV18 and TRBJ1-2; D is uncertain. Germline CDR1 reads KGHSH; CDR2 reads LQKENI. V lost 6 bases and J 2 bases, leaving 4 bases between the germline ends. CDR3 length: 11 residues. CDR3 sequence (DNA): TGTGCCAGCTCGGACAACTATGGCTACACCTTC. It codes for CASSDNYGYTF. The full variable domain, with the rest looked up from reference TRBV18 and TRBJ1-2, is NAGVMQNPRHLVRRRGQEARLRCSPMKGHSHVYWYRQLPEEGLKFMVYLQKENIIDESGMPKERFSAEFPKEGPSILRIQQVVRGDSAAYFCASSDNYGYTFGSGTRLTVV.

The chain links TRBV6-5 to TRBJ2-3; the match to TRBD2 covers 7 bases. Unmatched junction bases numbered 6, after V lost 6 bases and J lost 3 bases. CDR1 MNHEY and CDR2 SVGAGI come from the germline V gene. This CDR3 region has 14 residues. The chain's CDR3 is CASSAQRGTDTQYF. CDR3 in DNA: TGTGCCAGCAGCGCTCAGCGGGGTACAGATACGCAGTATTTT.

This chain connects TRBV6-2 or TRBV6-3 to TRBJ1-2; tentatively, D is TRBD1 (6 bases). The germline V and J ends were trimmed by 3 bases and 7 bases, with 12 bases remaining between them. CDR3 length: 13 residues. Germline CDR1 MNHEY, CDR2 SVGEGT. This CDR3 is CASSYHQTGGYTF. The CDR3 DNA is TGTGCCAGCAGTTATCACCAGACAGGTGGCTACACCTTC.

The CDR3 reads CASSYSKGIREAFF. The CDR3 DNA reads as TGTGCCAGCAGTTACTCTAAAGGGATCCGAGAAGCTTTCTTT. The V and J genes are TRBV6-5 and TRBJ1-1; the D is unclear. Germline V CDR1 and CDR2: MNHEY, SVGAGI. Trimming removed 0 bases from V and 8 bases from J, with 13 bases in between. There are 14 residues in the CDR3.

This clone was detected only once. The J gene is TRBJ1-5, the V gene TRBV6-1; D is perhaps TRBD1 (5 bases). From germline, CDR1 is MNHNS and CDR2 SASEGT. CDR3 size: 14 residues. The V end lost 0 bases, the J end lost 7 bases, and 10 bases lay between the germline ends. The CDR3 loop reads CASSEAQGDQPQHF. CDR3 DNA: TGTGCCAGCAGTGAAGCCCAGGGTGACCAGCCCCAGCATTTT.

This clone is a singleton in its sample. The V gene is TRBV12-3 or TRBV12-4, the J gene TRBJ1-4; unclear D gene. CDR3 length equals 11 residues. V lost 3 bases to trimming and J lost 5 bases, with 1 base between them. The chain's CDR3 is CASSLNEKLFF. DNA for the CDR3: TGTGCCAGCAGTTTGAATGAAAAACTGTTTTTT.